These T cell receptor beta chains were read from a single sample in a study of blood T cells in healthy people across ages. TCRdb recomputed calls from the 5' RACE reads with MiXCR, one row per CDR3 protein. This table has over a million distinct CDR3 sequences, 45% appearing once. The sequencing input was blood. The receptors were gathered from a woman aged 60-70 years in good health. CDR3s include the opening cysteine and the closing phenylalanine or tryptophan. Each record gives: D gene, clone size, J gene, V gene, CDR3 protein, CDR3 DNA. A D gene is named only where the DNA matches it firmly. Clone size is given for some rows only: seen once, a few or many times, or a class if the clone is expanded.

d_call: TRBD2; clone_size: few; j_call: TRBJ2-3; v_call: TRBV20-1; cdr3_aa: CSARGLAGGLDTQYF; cdr3_nt: TGCAGTGCTAGAGGGCTAGCGGGAGGGTTAGATACGCAGTATTTT
d_call: TRBD2; clone_size: -; j_call: TRBJ2-1; v_call: TRBV10-3; cdr3_aa: CAISESQAGGIRPQFF; cdr3_nt: TGTGCCATCAGTGAGTCGCAAGCGGGAGGGATTCGTCCGCAGTTCTTC
d_call: -; clone_size: many; j_call: TRBJ2-3; v_call: TRBV5-1; cdr3_aa: CASSSASPTDTQYF; cdr3_nt: TGCGCCAGCAGCAGCGCTAGCCCCACAGATACGCAGTATTTT
d_call: -; clone_size: -; j_call: TRBJ1-2; v_call: TRBV2; cdr3_aa: CASSATADYGYTF; cdr3_nt: TGTGCCAGCAGTGCAACAGCGGACTATGGCTACACCTTC
d_call: -; clone_size: -; j_call: TRBJ2-1; v_call: TRBV29-1; cdr3_aa: CSVEDYQTSYNEQFF; cdr3_nt: TGCAGCGTTGAAGACTACCAAACCTCCTACAATGAGCAGTTCTTC
d_call: TRBD2; clone_size: -; j_call: TRBJ2-1; v_call: TRBV29-1; cdr3_aa: CSVDGTSASYSEQFF; cdr3_nt: TGCAGCGTTGATGGGACTAGCGCATCCTACAGTGAGCAGTTCTTC
d_call: -; clone_size: -; j_call: TRBJ2-6; v_call: TRBV29-1; cdr3_aa: CSVGPSGANVLTF; cdr3_nt: TGCAGCGTTGGACCGAGTGGGGCCAACGTCCTGACTTTC
d_call: -; clone_size: -; j_call: TRBJ1-1; v_call: TRBV6-1; cdr3_aa: CASSDPGRLNTEAFF; cdr3_nt: TGTGCCAGCAGTGATCCGGGACGGCTTAACACTGAAGCTTTCTTT
d_call: -; clone_size: -; j_call: TRBJ1-2; v_call: TRBV29-1; cdr3_aa: CSVEGDGNFYGYTF; cdr3_nt: TGCAGCGTTGAAGGGGACGGAAACTTCTATGGCTACACCTTC
d_call: -; clone_size: -; j_call: TRBJ2-1; v_call: TRBV11-2; cdr3_aa: CASSLDVPRMGAISYNEQFF; cdr3_nt: TGTGCCAGCAGCTTAGATGTGCCCCGGATGGGCGCGATCTCCTACAATGAGCAGTTCTTC
d_call: -; clone_size: -; j_call: TRBJ2-7; v_call: TRBV7-3; cdr3_aa: CASSLTGLDGPRYEQYF; cdr3_nt: TGTGCCAGCAGCTTAACCGGCCTGGACGGGCCCAGATACGAGCAGTACTTC
d_call: TRBD1; clone_size: few; j_call: TRBJ2-2; v_call: TRBV6-6; cdr3_aa: CASSISGQGKRTGELFF; cdr3_nt: TGTGCCAGCAGTATCTCGGGACAGGGAAAGAGAACCGGGGAGCTGTTTTTT
d_call: -; clone_size: -; j_call: TRBJ2-5; v_call: TRBV28; cdr3_aa: CATRTAIKTQYF; cdr3_nt: TGTGCCACCCGGACGGCAATAAAGACCCAGTACTTC
d_call: TRBD1; clone_size: -; j_call: TRBJ2-5; v_call: TRBV3-1; cdr3_aa: CASSQDPGGETQYF; cdr3_nt: TGCGCCAGCAGCCAAGATCCAGGGGGAGAGACCCAGTACTTC
d_call: -; clone_size: -; j_call: TRBJ2-7; v_call: TRBV6-5; cdr3_aa: CASSYSRPNGNEQYF; cdr3_nt: TGTGCCAGCAGTTACTCGAGACCAAACGGGAACGAGCAGTACTTC
d_call: -; clone_size: once; j_call: TRBJ2-1; v_call: TRBV7-2; cdr3_aa: CASSLYNGSYNEQFF; cdr3_nt: TGTGCCAGCAGCTTATACAACGGCTCCTACAATGAGCAGTTCTTC
d_call: -; clone_size: -; j_call: TRBJ1-5; v_call: TRBV7-8; cdr3_aa: CASSPFDGNNQPQHF; cdr3_nt: TGTGCCAGCAGCCCATTCGACGGAAACAATCAGCCCCAGCATTTT
d_call: -; clone_size: few; j_call: TRBJ2-1; v_call: TRBV14; cdr3_aa: CASSQEAQVGRLFF; cdr3_nt: TGTGCCAGCAGCCAAGAAGCCCAAGTTGGTCGGTTGTTCTTC
d_call: TRBD2; clone_size: once; j_call: TRBJ2-7; v_call: TRBV7-2; cdr3_aa: CASGASGRIGGEQYF; cdr3_nt: TGTGCCAGCGGGGCTAGCGGGAGGATCGGGGGAGAGCAGTACTTC
d_call: TRBD2; clone_size: -; j_call: TRBJ2-1; v_call: TRBV7-9; cdr3_aa: CASNRLAGNNEQFF; cdr3_nt: TGTGCCAGCAACAGACTAGCGGGAAATAATGAGCAGTTCTTC
d_call: TRBD1; clone_size: many; j_call: TRBJ1-5; v_call: TRBV7-2; cdr3_aa: CASSLFGQGAVQPQHF; cdr3_nt: TGTGCCAGCAGCTTATTCGGGCAGGGGGCAGTTCAGCCCCAGCATTTT
d_call: TRBD1; clone_size: -; j_call: TRBJ2-5; v_call: TRBV9; cdr3_aa: CASSVGTWDRLETQYF; cdr3_nt: TGTGCCAGCAGCGTAGGTACATGGGACAGACTAGAGACCCAGTACTTC
d_call: TRBD1; clone_size: -; j_call: TRBJ1-4; v_call: TRBV9; cdr3_aa: CASSATPDRIGEKLFF; cdr3_nt: TGTGCCAGCAGCGCAACCCCGGACAGGATAGGGGAAAAACTGTTTTTT
d_call: -; clone_size: -; j_call: TRBJ1-2; v_call: TRBV28; cdr3_aa: CASSDWPSTGSGYTF; cdr3_nt: TGTGCCAGCAGTGATTGGCCCAGCACGGGAAGCGGCTACACCTTC
d_call: TRBD1; clone_size: -; j_call: TRBJ1-5; v_call: TRBV25-1; cdr3_aa: CASAQGGGNQPQHF; cdr3_nt: TGTGCCAGCGCACAGGGGGGGGGCAATCAGCCCCAGCATTTT
d_call: -; clone_size: -; j_call: TRBJ2-3; v_call: TRBV10-3; cdr3_aa: CAITADRIQDMQYF; cdr3_nt: TGTGCCATCACCGCAGACCGTATTCAAGATATGCAGTATTTT
d_call: -; clone_size: -; j_call: TRBJ1-1; v_call: TRBV25-1; cdr3_aa: CASSEKPNTEAFF; cdr3_nt: TGTGCCAGCAGTGAAAAACCAAACACTGAAGCTTTCTTT
d_call: -; clone_size: -; j_call: TRBJ2-5; v_call: TRBV9; cdr3_aa: CASSPNTETQYF; cdr3_nt: TGTGCCAGCAGCCCGAATACGGAGACCCAGTACTTC
d_call: TRBD2; clone_size: many; j_call: TRBJ2-1; v_call: TRBV12-3/TRBV12-4; cdr3_aa: CASSFPGRLNEQFF; cdr3_nt: TGTGCCAGCAGTTTCCCCGGGAGGCTCAATGAGCAGTTCTTC
d_call: -; clone_size: -; j_call: TRBJ2-7; v_call: TRBV28; cdr3_aa: CASHQRENYEQYF; cdr3_nt: TGTGCCAGTCACCAGAGGGAGAACTACGAGCAGTACTTC
d_call: -; clone_size: -; j_call: TRBJ2-5; v_call: TRBV10-3; cdr3_aa: CAIRGLVQETQYF; cdr3_nt: TGTGCCATCAGGGGGTTGGTCCAAGAGACCCAGTACTTC
d_call: -; clone_size: few; j_call: TRBJ2-5; v_call: TRBV7-2; cdr3_aa: CASSPNAPGETQYF; cdr3_nt: TGTGCCAGCAGCCCGAACGCCCCGGGAGAGACCCAGTACTTC
d_call: -; clone_size: few; j_call: TRBJ2-5; v_call: TRBV4-2; cdr3_aa: CASSETTAGETQYF; cdr3_nt: TGTGCCAGCAGCGAAACGACGGCCGGCGAGACCCAGTACTTC
d_call: TRBD2; clone_size: -; j_call: TRBJ2-1; v_call: TRBV5-1; cdr3_aa: CASSYTSGRVYEQFF; cdr3_nt: TGCGCCAGCAGTTATACTAGCGGGAGGGTCTATGAGCAGTTCTTC
d_call: TRBD2; clone_size: few; j_call: TRBJ2-1; v_call: TRBV11-1; cdr3_aa: CASSLAGGPVYNEQFF; cdr3_nt: TGTGCCAGCAGCTTAGCGGGAGGGCCAGTGTACAATGAGCAGTTCTTC
d_call: TRBD2; clone_size: -; j_call: TRBJ2-1; v_call: TRBV7-9; cdr3_aa: CASSAPLAGAKNEQFF; cdr3_nt: TGTGCCAGCAGCGCACCCCTAGCGGGAGCAAAGAATGAGCAGTTCTTC
d_call: -; clone_size: few; j_call: TRBJ2-7; v_call: TRBV20-1; cdr3_aa: CSARGRDPYEQYF; cdr3_nt: TGCAGTGCTAGAGGTCGGGATCCTTACGAGCAGTACTTC
d_call: -; clone_size: -; j_call: TRBJ2-1; v_call: TRBV10-3; cdr3_aa: CATSMDCNNEQFF; cdr3_nt: TGTGCCACCAGTATGGATTGCAACAATGAGCAGTTCTTC
d_call: -; clone_size: -; j_call: TRBJ2-2; v_call: TRBV28; cdr3_aa: CASSSRQGGTGELFF; cdr3_nt: TGTGCCAGCAGTTCTAGACAGGGAGGTACCGGGGAGCTGTTTTTT
d_call: TRBD2; clone_size: once; j_call: TRBJ2-3; v_call: TRBV7-3; cdr3_aa: CASSLIGLGITDTQYF; cdr3_nt: TGTGCCAGCAGCTTAATTGGACTAGGCATCACAGATACGCAGTATTTT
d_call: TRBD1; clone_size: few; j_call: TRBJ1-2; v_call: TRBV12-5; cdr3_aa: CASAARPGQGPDSYGYTF; cdr3_nt: TGTGCTAGTGCCGCCAGGCCGGGACAGGGCCCCGACTCCTATGGCTACACCTTC
d_call: TRBD1; clone_size: few; j_call: TRBJ2-6; v_call: TRBV18; cdr3_aa: CASSPQPGTGANSGANVLTF; cdr3_nt: TGTGCCAGCTCACCCCAACCTGGGACAGGGGCCAACTCTGGGGCCAACGTCCTGACTTTC
d_call: TRBD1; clone_size: -; j_call: TRBJ1-6; v_call: TRBV6-5; cdr3_aa: CASSYSKQGASPLHF; cdr3_nt: TGTGCCAGCAGTTACTCGAAACAGGGGGCATCACCCCTCCACTTT
d_call: TRBD1; clone_size: -; j_call: TRBJ2-5; v_call: TRBV24-1; cdr3_aa: CATSETSRGQQYF; cdr3_nt: TGTGCCACCAGTGAAACATCCAGGGGGCAGCAGTACTTC
d_call: -; clone_size: -; j_call: TRBJ2-6; v_call: TRBV2; cdr3_aa: CASSVPGLSVLTF; cdr3_nt: TGTGCCAGCAGTGTCCCAGGCCTAAGCGTCCTGACTTTC
d_call: TRBD1; clone_size: -; j_call: TRBJ1-4; v_call: TRBV3-1; cdr3_aa: CASSHRQGINGKLFF; cdr3_nt: TGTGCCAGCAGCCACCGACAGGGCATTAATGGAAAACTGTTTTTT
d_call: -; clone_size: -; j_call: TRBJ2-7; v_call: TRBV21-1; cdr3_aa: CASSKGRDRGEDEQYF; cdr3_nt: TGTGCCAGCAGCAAAGGTCGGGACAGGGGGGAGGACGAGCAGTACTTC
d_call: -; clone_size: -; j_call: TRBJ2-7; v_call: TRBV6-2/TRBV6-3; cdr3_aa: CASSKYSIQGSYEQYF; cdr3_nt: TGTGCCAGCAGTAAATACAGCATCCAGGGCTCCTACGAGCAGTACTTC
d_call: -; clone_size: -; j_call: TRBJ2-5; v_call: TRBV29-1; cdr3_aa: CNVDGLRDQETQYF; cdr3_nt: TGCAACGTTGATGGCCTCAGGGACCAAGAGACCCAGTACTTC
d_call: -; clone_size: -; j_call: TRBJ2-7; v_call: TRBV15; cdr3_aa: CATSRDPWDYEQYF; cdr3_nt: TGTGCCACCAGCAGAGATCCGTGGGACTACGAGCAGTACTTC
d_call: -; clone_size: -; j_call: TRBJ2-6; v_call: TRBV4-1; cdr3_aa: CASSQVPPPLNSGANVLTF; cdr3_nt: TGCGCCAGCAGCCAAGTCCCGCCCCCATTAAACTCTGGGGCCAACGTCCTGACTTTC
d_call: TRBD1; clone_size: -; j_call: TRBJ2-3; v_call: TRBV5-6; cdr3_aa: CASSLDRAGGADTQYF; cdr3_nt: TGTGCCAGCAGCTTGGATCGGGCAGGGGGCGCGGATACGCAGTATTTT
d_call: TRBD1; clone_size: once; j_call: TRBJ2-1; v_call: TRBV5-6; cdr3_aa: CASSLPGQGLYNEQFF; cdr3_nt: TGTGCCAGCAGCTTGCCCGGACAGGGTCTCTACAATGAGCAGTTCTTC
d_call: -; clone_size: -; j_call: TRBJ2-5; v_call: TRBV28; cdr3_aa: CASTSGGAYNEQYF; cdr3_nt: TGTGCCAGCACCTCTGGAGGAGCCTACAATGAGCAGTACTTC